Here is one T cell receptor beta chain with its context. This sample is part of a study of blood T cell repertoires in COVID-19. V lost 0 bases to trimming and J lost 7 bases, with 9 bases between them. Germline values: CDR1 LGHNA, CDR2 YSLEER. The CDR3 has 13 residues. Produced via immunoSEQ multiplex PCR; TCRdb's table is partial and in-frame only. The table lists tens of thousands of clones, approximately 89% of them singletons. The V and J genes are TRBV4-3 and TRBJ1-1; perhaps TRBD1 as D (5 bases). This clonotype was sampled from a human donor in a cohort sampled during active COVID-19. Sequenced: peripheral blood. The CDR3 DNA sequence: TGCGCCAGCAGCCAAGATTGGGGGGGTGAAGCTTTCTTT. This sequence encodes CASSQDWGGEAFF.